The rows below give T cell receptor beta chains drawn from one sample of a study of OX40 agonist ivuxolimab in advanced cancers. Using immunoSEQ multiplex PCR, the repertoire was profiled, and TCRdb retains in-frame clones only, with some absent. Of about 62,000 clones listed, roughly 85% are singletons. Specimen: CD4+ or CD8+ T cells sorted from blood, collected in a trial of the OX40 agonist ivuxolimab. All receptors come from an adult with an advanced solid tumor such as melanoma, head and neck, liver or kidney cancer. The conserved cysteine and the conserved F or W are not part of the CDR3 here.

V	J	CDR3
TRBV30	TRBJ1-6	AWSVGAGNSPLH
TRBV5-6	TRBJ1-3	ASSFGPISSGNTIY
TRBV7-9	TRBJ2-7	ASSPPSLGEQY
TRBV5-1	TRBJ1-1	ASSLGYTEAF
TRBV28	TRBJ1-3	ASSLGHTGNTIY
TRBV6-1	TRBJ2-6	ASIEWAAGSGANVLT
TRBV28	TRBJ1-2	ASSRQQDGYT
TRBV30	TRBJ1-6	AWNRGHSPLH
TRBV19	TRBJ1-5	ASSPRRADSNQPQH
TRBV29-1	TRBJ1-1	SVGGLATEAF
TRBV5-1	TRBJ2-3	ASSLNRGPSTDTQY
TRBV11-2	TRBJ2-5	ASSFRKIGQQETQY
TRBV5-6	TRBJ2-7	ASSLGGYEQY
TRBV28	TRBJ2-5	ASSLMGGGAGPRETQY
TRBV2	TRBJ1-4	ASSELSRNEKLF
TRBV11-2	TRBJ1-1	ASSPHTGGTEAF
TRBV5-1	TRBJ2-1	ASSPTGNNEQF
TRBV6-5	TRBJ2-7	ASSYYQGYNHEQY